This T cell receptor (beta chain) derives from a study of CD8+ T cells in alopecia areata. The researchers isolated CD4+ and CD8+ T cells from PBMCs by sorting. This clone was detected a few times. Its cognate antigen is unknown. Following extraction, RNA underwent reverse transcription to cDNA, which served as the sequencing template. Assay: immunoSEQ multiplex PCR; the TCRdb copy retains only in-frame clones and omits some. The repertoire includes about 200,000 clones, just over 55% of them detected once, and nearly 5% sits in the top ten. V lost 7 bases and J lost 6, with 12 bases in between. The CDR3 is 12 amino acids. Germline V CDR1 and CDR2: LNHDA, SQIVND (reference sequence). Study conclusions and caveats: Lesional scalp displayed greater clonality than normal scalp, most notably in alopecia totalis/universalis.

Sequences were obtained from CD8+ T cells sorted from blood. This sequence originates from a human donor in good health. The chain employs TRBV19 and TRBJ1-1; no reliable D call. CDR3 residues: CASKEGKAEAFF. CDR3 nucleotide sequence: TGTGCCAGTAAGGAGGGTAAGGCTGAAGCTTTCTTT.